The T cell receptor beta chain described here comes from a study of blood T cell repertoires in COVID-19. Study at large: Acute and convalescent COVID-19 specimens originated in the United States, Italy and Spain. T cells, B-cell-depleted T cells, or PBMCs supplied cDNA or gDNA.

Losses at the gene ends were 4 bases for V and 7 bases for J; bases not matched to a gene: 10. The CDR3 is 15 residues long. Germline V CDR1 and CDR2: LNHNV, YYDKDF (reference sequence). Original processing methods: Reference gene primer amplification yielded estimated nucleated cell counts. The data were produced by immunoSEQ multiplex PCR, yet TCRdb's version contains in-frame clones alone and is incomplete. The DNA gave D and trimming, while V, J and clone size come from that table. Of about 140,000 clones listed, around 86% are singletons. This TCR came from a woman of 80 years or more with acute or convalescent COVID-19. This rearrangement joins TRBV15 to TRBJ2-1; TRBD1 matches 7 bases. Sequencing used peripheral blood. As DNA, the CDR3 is TGTGCCACCAGCATGGGGACAGAGTCATTTAATGAGCAGTTCTTC. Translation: CATSMGTESFNEQFF.